A single sample is the source of the 15 T cell receptor beta chains below, sequenced in a study of breast tumors, draining lymph nodes, adjacent tissues. The lymph nodes were axillary draining lymph nodes from breast cancer patients. TCRdb redid the calling of the multiplex PCR reads with MiXCR, one entry per CDR3 protein. Among about 230,000 distinct CDR3 sequences listed, around 32% were seen once. Sequenced input: axillary lymph node tissue. Every receptor here comes from a female donor with breast cancer. Some clones in this sample may be carry-over from other donors' samples.

Details on this clonotype: Compared with germline, one end of the junction differs, possibly owing to a read error. The genes are TRBV2 and TRBJ2-5; perhaps TRBD1 as D (5 bases). The CDR3 has 14 residues. Per the germline V gene, CDR1 is SNHLY and CDR2 is FYNNEI. CDR3 region: CASSDRQGKETQYF. The CDR3 nucleotides are TGCGCCAGCAGTGATCGTCAGGGCAAAGAGACCCAGTACTTC.

The genes are TRBV30 and TRBJ1-6, with D perhaps matching TRBD1 (5 bases). This CDR3 has 16 residues. Germline CDR1 GTSNPN, CDR2 SVGIG (reference sequence). Trimming stripped 0 bases from V and 14 bases from J, with 23 bases between. CDR3: CAWSVGGSGGGSALHF. Written as DNA, the CDR3 is TGTGCCTGGAGTGTCGGCGGGTCCGGGGGGGGTTCGGCCCTCCACTTT.

V gene TRBV7-3 combines with J gene TRBJ2-2; 11 bases are a match to TRBD2. Germline V gives CDR1 SGHTA, CDR2 FQGTGA. This CDR3 spans 15 amino acids. The V gene end was trimmed by 5 bases and the J gene end by 9 bases; junction bases not matched to a gene: 8. The CDR3 reads CASSRRPSGRRELFF. DNA of the CDR3: TGTGCCAGCAGCCGACGACCTAGCGGGAGGAGGGAGCTGTTTTTT.

Worth noting for this clonotype: An end of the junction does not agree with germline; a read error may underlie this. The rearrangement links TRBV6-7 to TRBJ2-5; TRBD2 agrees at 12 bases. TRBV6-7 is identified as an open reading frame with a role that is uncertain. The CDR3 extends over 15 amino acids. DNA for the CDR3: TGCGCCAGCAGTCAGACTAGCGGGAGCGAAGAGACCCAGTACTTC. Translation gives CASSQTSGSEETQYF.

The genes are TRBV9 and TRBJ1-1; D is perhaps TRBD1 (5 bases). Germline CDR1 reads SGDLS; CDR2 reads YYNGEE. V lost 0 bases and J lost 4, with 10 bases in between. This CDR3 contains 14 residues. CDR3 in amino acids: CASSVANRGTEAFF. The CDR3 coding sequence is TGTGCCAGCAGCGTAGCGAATAGGGGCACTGAAGCTTTCTTT. Looking up the rest from reference TRBV9 and TRBJ1-1 gives the full variable domain: DSGVTQTPKHLITATGQRVTLRCSPRSGDLSVYWYQQSLDQGLQFLIQYYNGEERAKGNILERFSAQQFPDLHSELNLSSLELGDSALYFCASSVANRGTEAFFGQGTRLTVV.

This clonotype appeared many times. The chain combines TRBV4-2 with TRBJ2-7; 8 positions match TRBD2. This CDR3 contains 15 residues. The V gene end was trimmed by 4 bases and the J gene end by 6 bases; junction bases not matched to a gene: 11. Germline CDR1 is LGHNA and CDR2 is YNFKEQ. The CDR3 sequence: CASSPLAGRPFEQYF. The CDR3 coding sequence is TGTGCCAGCAGCCCCTTAGCGGGACGCCCTTTCGAGCAGTACTTC.

This clonotype has a count of ten or more. The V and J genes are TRBV4-1 and TRBJ2-7, with D possibly being TRBD2 (5 bases). The CDR3 is 15 residues long. The V gene's germline CDR1 is MGHRA and CDR2 YSYEKL. Trimming took off 0 bases at V and 0 bases at J, with 9 bases between the two ends. CDR3 sequence reads: CASSQDSGYSYEQYF. The DNA for the CDR3 is TGCGCCAGCAGCCAAGATTCGGGATACTCCTACGAGCAGTACTTC.

Ten or more counts support this clonotype. This chain connects TRBV19 to TRBJ2-2; 12 bases match TRBD2. Germline CDR1 LNHDA, CDR2 SQIVND (reference sequence). The CDR3 spans 17 residues. With V trimmed by 1 base and J by 1 base, 1 base remained unmatched. The CDR3 here is CASSIGGLAGNTGELFF. As DNA, the CDR3 is TGTGCCAGTAGTATAGGGGGACTAGCGGGGAACACCGGGGAGCTGTTTTTT.

Worth noting for this clonotype: Just one base apart from a much larger clone, this may be a read error. CDR3 DNA sequence: TGTGCCAGCTCACCAGGGACTAGCCGCACCGGGGAGCTGTTTTTT. Its protein is CASSPGTSRTGELFF. This rearrangement joins TRBV18 to TRBJ2-2, with TRBD2 matching over 9 bases. The V gene end was trimmed by 2 bases and the J gene end by 4 bases; junction bases not matched to a gene: 2. Germline lookup yields CDR1 KGHSH and CDR2 LQKENI. This CDR3 is 15 amino acids long.

The chain recombines TRBV24-1 with TRBJ2-2, with 8 bases identical to TRBD2. In germline, CDR1 is KGHDR, CDR2 SFDVKD. The V and J ends lost 3 bases and 7 bases, in that order; junction bases with no gene match: 6. This CDR3 is built from 15 residues. The CDR3 region has the DNA TGTGCCACCAGTGATGGCGCGGGAGGCGGCGGGGAGCTGTTTTTT. It codes for CATSDGAGGGGELFF.

For this clonotype: The junction differs from germline at one of its ends, possibly a read error. This rearrangement joins TRBV25-1 to TRBJ1-6; 7 bases map to TRBD1. Germline V lookup: CDR1 MGHDK, CDR2 SYGVNS. The CDR3 loop spans 15 amino acids. The CDR3 reads CASRQPGQYNSPLHF. Written as DNA, the CDR3 is TGTGCCAGCAGACAGCCGGGACAGTATAATTCACCCCTCCACTTC.

Many counts were recorded for this clonotype. For the CDR3, the DNA is TGTGCCTGGACCACCGGGTCTTCGGCCAAAAACATTCAGTACTTC. Amino acids: CAWTTGSSAKNIQYF. The J gene is TRBJ2-4, the V gene TRBV30; unclear D gene. The germline gives CDR1 GTSNPN, CDR2 SVGIG (reference sequence). This CDR3 region has 15 residues. The V and J ends lost 4 bases and 1 base respectively, with 14 bases between them.

The gene calls are TRBV5-1 and TRBJ1-6; tentative D call: TRBD1 (6 bases). The CDR3 sequence is 15 residues long. Trimming removed 2 bases from V and 6 bases from J, with 12 bases in between. The germline V gene has CDR1 SGHRS and CDR2 YFSETQ. CDR3 coding DNA: TGCGCCAGCAGCTTAGGGGGTGCAGTTAATTCACCCCTCCACTTT. It codes for CASSLGGAVNSPLHF.

The sample holds many counts of this clonotype. The V and J genes are TRBV5-6 and TRBJ2-2, with 7 bases that match TRBD2. The CDR3 sequence is 16 residues long. CDR1 and CDR2 (germline): SGHDT, YYEEEE. V shed 4 bases, J shed 6 bases, and the junction held 12 bases outside the gene matches. The CDR3: CASSGGGPSLSGELFF. The DNA for the CDR3 is TGTGCCAGCAGCGGGGGAGGGCCCTCGCTTTCCGGGGAGCTGTTTTTT. Combining the CDR3 with reference TRBV5-6 and TRBJ2-2 gives the whole variable domain DAGVTQSPTHLIKTRGQQVTLRCSPKSGHDTVSWYQQALGQGPQFIFQYYEEEERQRGNFPDRFSGHQFPNYSSELNVNALLLGDSALYLCASSGGGPSLSGELFFGEGSRLTVL.

V usage is TRBV29-1 and J usage is TRBJ2-5, with TRBD1 identical over 8 bases. The germline gives CDR1 SQVTM, CDR2 ANQGSEA. The ends lost 6 bases at V and 4 bases at J; junction bases unmatched: 7. The CDR3 consists of 13 residues. CDR3 DNA sequence: TGCAGCGTCGTTCAGGGGGCTGGAGAGACCCAGTACTTC. It translates to CSVVQGAGETQYF.